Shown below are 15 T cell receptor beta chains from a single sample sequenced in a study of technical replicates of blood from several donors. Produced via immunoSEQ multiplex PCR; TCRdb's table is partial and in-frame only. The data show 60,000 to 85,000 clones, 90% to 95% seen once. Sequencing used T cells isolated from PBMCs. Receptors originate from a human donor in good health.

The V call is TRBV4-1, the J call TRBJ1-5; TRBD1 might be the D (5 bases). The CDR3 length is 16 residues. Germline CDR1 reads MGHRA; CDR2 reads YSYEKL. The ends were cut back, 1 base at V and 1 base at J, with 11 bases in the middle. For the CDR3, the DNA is TGCGCCAGCAGCCAAGGGAAGGGGATGAGCAATCAGCCCCAGCATTTT. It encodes CASSQGKGMSNQPQHF.

The CDR3 is CASSSGSRGRGEKLFF. CDR3 coding DNA: TGTGCCAGCAGTTCTGGGAGCAGGGGTCGAGGTGAAAAACTGTTTTTT. This rearrangement joins TRBV28 to TRBJ1-4, with D maybe TRBD1 (6 bases). CDR3 size: 16 residues. The germline V gene encodes CDR1 MDHEN and CDR2 SYDVKM. V dropped 4 bases and J dropped 7 bases, with 19 bases sitting between them.

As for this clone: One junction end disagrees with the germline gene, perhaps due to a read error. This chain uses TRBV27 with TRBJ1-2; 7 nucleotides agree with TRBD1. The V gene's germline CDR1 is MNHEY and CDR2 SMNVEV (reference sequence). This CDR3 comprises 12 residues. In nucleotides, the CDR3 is TGTGCCAGCAGTTTCCTTGAGGACAGGCTTTACTTC. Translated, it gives CASSFLEDRLYF.

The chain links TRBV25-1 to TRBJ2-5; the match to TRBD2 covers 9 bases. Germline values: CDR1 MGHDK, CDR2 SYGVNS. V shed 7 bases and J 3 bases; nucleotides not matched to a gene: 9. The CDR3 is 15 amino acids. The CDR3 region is CASKPSGIRKETQYF. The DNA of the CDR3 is TGTGCCAGCAAGCCTAGCGGGATCAGGAAAGAGACCCAGTACTTC. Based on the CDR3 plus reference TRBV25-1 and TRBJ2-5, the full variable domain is EADIYQTPRYLVIGTGKKITLECSQTMGHDKMYWYQQDPGMELHLIHYSYGVNSTEKGDLSSESTVSRIRTEHFPLTLESARPSHTSQYLCASKPSGIRKETQYFGPGTRLLVL.

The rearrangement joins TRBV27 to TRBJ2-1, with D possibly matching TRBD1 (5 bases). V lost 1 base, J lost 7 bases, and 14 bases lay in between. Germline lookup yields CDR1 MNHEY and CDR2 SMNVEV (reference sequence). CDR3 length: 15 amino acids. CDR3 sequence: CASSLWGPTHNEQFF. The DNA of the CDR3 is TGTGCCAGCAGTTTATGGGGCCCTACCCATAATGAGCAGTTCTTC.

CDR3 sequence: CASSLASGEQYF. The CDR3 region has the DNA TGTGCCAGCAGCTTAGCGTCAGGGGAGCAGTACTTC. This chain uses TRBV7-9 with TRBJ2-7, with TRBD1 as a possible D gene (5 bases). There are 12 residues in the CDR3. The germline V gene has CDR1 SEHNR and CDR2 FQNEAQ (reference sequence). V was cut by 0 bases and J by 7 bases, with 7 bases left in between.

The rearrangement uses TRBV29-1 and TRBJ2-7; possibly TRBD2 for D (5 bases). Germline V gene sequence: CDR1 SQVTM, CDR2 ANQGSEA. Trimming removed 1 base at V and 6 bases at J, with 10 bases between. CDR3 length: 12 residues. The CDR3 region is CSVEVGGLEQYF. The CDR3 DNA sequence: TGCAGCGTTGAAGTAGGAGGCCTCGAGCAGTACTTC.

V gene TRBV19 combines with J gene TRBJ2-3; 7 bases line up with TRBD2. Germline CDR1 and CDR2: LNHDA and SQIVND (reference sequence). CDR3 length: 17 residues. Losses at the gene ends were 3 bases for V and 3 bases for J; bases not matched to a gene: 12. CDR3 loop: CASSMGGGGSMTDTQYF. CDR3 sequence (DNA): TGTGCCAGTAGTATGGGAGGCGGCGGGAGCATGACAGATACGCAGTATTTT.

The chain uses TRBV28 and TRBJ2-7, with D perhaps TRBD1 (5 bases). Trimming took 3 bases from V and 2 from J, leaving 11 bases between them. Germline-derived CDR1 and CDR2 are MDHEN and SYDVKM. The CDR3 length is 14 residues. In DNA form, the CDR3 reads TGTGCCAGCAGTTTCCAGGGATTGACCTACGAGCAGTACTTC. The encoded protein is CASSFQGLTYEQYF.

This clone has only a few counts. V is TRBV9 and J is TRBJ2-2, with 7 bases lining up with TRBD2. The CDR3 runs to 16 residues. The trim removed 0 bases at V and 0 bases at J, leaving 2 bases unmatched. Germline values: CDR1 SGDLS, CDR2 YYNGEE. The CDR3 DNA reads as TGTGCCAGCAGCGTAGGGGGGGGGACGAACACCGGGGAGCTGTTTTTT. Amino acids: CASSVGGGTNTGELFF.

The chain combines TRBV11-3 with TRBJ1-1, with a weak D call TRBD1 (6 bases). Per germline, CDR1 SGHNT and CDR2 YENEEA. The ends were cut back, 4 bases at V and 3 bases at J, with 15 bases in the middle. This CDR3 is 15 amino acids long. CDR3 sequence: CASSSYRVGDTEAFF. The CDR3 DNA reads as TGTGCCAGCAGCTCCTACAGGGTCGGGGACACTGAAGCTTTCTTT.

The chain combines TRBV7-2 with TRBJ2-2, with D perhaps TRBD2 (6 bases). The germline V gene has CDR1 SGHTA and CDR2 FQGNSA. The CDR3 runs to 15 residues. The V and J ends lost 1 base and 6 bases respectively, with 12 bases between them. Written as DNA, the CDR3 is TGTGCCAGCAGCTTAGTAGCGGAGATTGCCGGGGAGCTGTTTTTT. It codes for CASSLVAEIAGELFF.

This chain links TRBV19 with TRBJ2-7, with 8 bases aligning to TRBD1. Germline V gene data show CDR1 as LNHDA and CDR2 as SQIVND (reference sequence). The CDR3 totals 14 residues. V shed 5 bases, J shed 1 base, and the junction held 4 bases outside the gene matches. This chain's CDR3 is CASSSGTGSYEQYF. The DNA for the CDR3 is TGTGCCAGTAGTTCCGGGACAGGTTCCTACGAGCAGTACTTC.

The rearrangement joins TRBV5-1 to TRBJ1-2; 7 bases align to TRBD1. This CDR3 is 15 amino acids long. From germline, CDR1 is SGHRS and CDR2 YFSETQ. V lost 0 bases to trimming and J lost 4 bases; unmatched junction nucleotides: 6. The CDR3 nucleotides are TGCGCCAGCAGCTTGGTTCCAGGGGGTGCCTATGGCTACACCTTC. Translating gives CASSLVPGGAYGYTF. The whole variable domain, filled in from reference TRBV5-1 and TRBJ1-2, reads KAGVTQTPRYLIKTRGQQVTLSCSPISGHRSVSWYQQTPGQGLQFLFEYFSETQRNKGNFPGRFSGRQFSNSRSEMNVSTLELGDSALYLCASSLVPGGAYGYTFGSGTRLTVV.

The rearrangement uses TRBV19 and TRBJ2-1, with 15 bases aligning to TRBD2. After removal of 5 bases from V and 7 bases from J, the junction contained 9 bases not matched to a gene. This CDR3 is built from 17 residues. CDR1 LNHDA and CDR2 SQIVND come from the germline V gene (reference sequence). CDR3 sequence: CASSSGLAGGLRNEQFF. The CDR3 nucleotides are TGTGCCAGTAGTTCCGGACTAGCGGGAGGGCTTCGTAATGAGCAGTTCTTC.